Described below is a single T cell receptor beta chain sequence and its context. In the source study's methods: For nucleated cells, counts were estimated from reference gene primer amplification. This table comes from immunoSEQ multiplex PCR, and its TCRdb copy is limited to in-frame clones, with some not included. D and trimming come from the DNA, and the V and J calls and clone size come from that table. The sample includes about 400,000 clones, 85% to 90% seen only once; the top ten take under 3%. This CDR3 has 15 amino acids. Trimming left V 4 bases short and J 7 bases short, with 20 bases between. Germline CDR1 SGHNT, CDR2 YYREEE (reference sequence). These data are taken from a study of blood T cell repertoires in COVID-19. Across the whole study: Samples representing acute and convalescent COVID-19 were sourced from the United States, Italy and Spain. From T cells, B-cell-depleted T cells, or PBMCs came the material, which was cDNA or gDNA.

The sequence came from a human donor in a cohort sampled during active COVID-19. Material for sequencing was peripheral blood. The chain couples TRBV5-4 to TRBJ1-2; the D gene is possibly TRBD1 (5 bases). The CDR3 sequence is CASSPGGKGPSGYTF. CDR3 coding DNA: TGTGCCAGCAGCCCCGGGGGAAAAGGCCCCTCTGGCTACACCTTC.